What follows describes a single T cell receptor beta chain. This sample stems from a study of cytomegalovirus exposure and HLA in healthy donors. The PCR contained 60 Vbeta and 13 Jbeta primers. Measured with immunoSEQ multiplex PCR; TCRdb has only the in-frame clones, and not every one. The data show about 200,000 clones, with about 86% seen just once and roughly 0.34% held by the top ten. Germline CDR1 is PRHDT and CDR2 is FYEKMQ (reference sequence). This CDR3 comprises 18 residues. V gave up 1 base and J gave up 5 bases; unmatched junction bases: 9. The sample comprised PBMCs. This receptor was taken from a woman aged 25 to 39 in good health and CMV-seronegative. The chain employs TRBV13 and TRBJ2-5; 14 nucleotides line up with TRBD2. CDR3 residues: CASSLVRLAGGIRETQYF. In DNA form, the CDR3 reads TGTGCCAGCAGCTTAGTACGACTAGCGGGAGGGATCCGGGAGACCCAGTACTTC.